The 22 T cell receptor beta chains below all came from one sample that was sequenced in a study of early T cells in non-severe SARS-CoV-2 infection. Each CDR3 protein is one row after TCRdb ran MiXCR on the 5' RACE reads. The table records 100,000 to 150,000 distinct CDR3 sequences, around 14% of them present only once. Sequenced input: whole blood. The receptors come from an adult who was a healthcare worker with PCR-confirmed SARS-CoV-2 infection or an uninfected control (not recorded which).

The chain links TRBV7-2 to TRBJ2-2; D uncertain. The germline CDR1 and CDR2 sequences are SGHTA and FQGNSA. This CDR3 region has 14 residues. V lost 5 bases, J lost 2 bases, and 9 bases lay in between. The CDR3 loop reads CASSRNRNTGELFF. The DNA for the CDR3 is TGTGCCAGCAGCCGGAATAGAAACACCGGGGAGCTGTTTTTT.

This clonotype was counted a few times. J is TRBJ2-5 and V is TRBV10-3; D is unclear. There are 15 residues in the CDR3. Trimming stripped 4 bases from V and 3 bases from J, with 15 bases between. The germline V gene encodes CDR1 ENHRY and CDR2 SYGVKD. CDR3 protein: CAISGSSVAKETQYF. The CDR3 DNA reads as TGTGCCATCAGTGGAAGTAGTGTGGCAAAAGAGACCCAGTACTTC.

The chain uses TRBV30 and TRBJ2-2; D gene uncertain. Germline V gene data show CDR1 as GTSNPN and CDR2 as SVGIG (reference sequence). This CDR3 comprises 15 residues. The V end was cut by 2 bases, the J end by 1 base, with 11 bases between. The CDR3 sequence: CAWSRTALNTGELFF. CDR3 nucleotide sequence: TGTGCCTGGAGTCGGACGGCACTGAACACCGGGGAGCTGTTTTTT.

The chain employs TRBV7-8 and TRBJ2-7; no definite D call. This CDR3 comprises 11 residues. V dropped 8 bases and J dropped 5 bases, with 10 bases sitting between them. The germline gives CDR1 SGHVS, CDR2 FQNEAQ. The CDR3 is CASRLRDEQYF. As DNA, the CDR3 is TGTGCCAGCCGCCTGCGAGACGAGCAGTACTTC. The whole variable domain, filled in from reference TRBV7-8 and TRBJ2-7, reads GAGVSQSPRYKVAKRGQDVALRCDPISGHVSLFWYQQALGQGPEFLTYFQNEAQLDKSGLPSDRFFAERPEGSVSTLKIQRTQQEDSAVYLCASRLRDEQYFGPGTRLTVT.

The rearrangement links TRBV20-1 to TRBJ1-1; weak D call: TRBD1 (6 bases). V was cut by 4 bases and J by 7 bases, with 19 bases left in between. The CDR3 consists of 14 residues. The germline CDR1 and CDR2 sequences are DFQATT and SNEGSKA (reference sequence). CDR3 coding DNA: TGCAGTGCTACCTCCCCGGGGGGGGCGTTTGAAGCTTTCTTT. It translates to CSATSPGGAFEAFF.

The chain links TRBV5-1 to TRBJ1-4; D uncertain. The CDR3 runs 13 residues. The V gene lost 3 bases and the J gene lost 12 bases, with 15 bases spanning the gap. Germline CDR1 is SGHRS and CDR2 is YFSETQ. In DNA form, the CDR3 reads TGCGCCAGCAGCTGGGCTTTGGAAGGAGAACTGTTTTTT. Translation: CASSWALEGELFF.

This clonotype was detected ten times or more. J is TRBJ2-7 and V is TRBV7-7; no firm D call. This CDR3 region has 17 residues. The V gene's germline CDR1 is SSHAT and CDR2 FNYEAQ (reference sequence). Trimming shortened V by 4 bases and J by 2 bases, and 21 bases separated the two germline ends. The CDR3: CASSSPPTTAHTYEQYF. CDR3 DNA: TGTGCCAGCAGCTCCCCCCCCACTACTGCCCACACCTACGAGCAGTACTTC.

This clonotype appeared many times. The chain combines TRBV11-1 with TRBJ2-3; D remains ambiguous. Germline V gene data show CDR1 as SGHAT and CDR2 as FQDESV (reference sequence). This CDR3 has 15 residues. The V end lost 0 bases, the J end lost 6 bases, and 13 bases lay between the germline ends. The CDR3 protein is CASSLAPRKDDTQYF. The CDR3 nucleotides are TGTGCCAGCAGCTTAGCGCCTAGAAAGGATGATACGCAGTATTTT. Combining the CDR3 with reference TRBV11-1 and TRBJ2-3 gives the whole variable domain EAEVAQSPRYKITEKSQAVAFWCDPISGHATLYWYRQILGQGPELLVQFQDESVVDDSQLPKDRFSAERLKGVDSTLKIQPAELGDSAMYLCASSLAPRKDDTQYFGPGTRLTVL.

The chain uses TRBV20-1 and TRBJ2-1; 14 bases are shared with TRBD2. The CDR3 is 16 amino acids. V gave up 0 bases and J gave up 9 bases; unmatched junction bases: 7. Germline loops: CDR1 DFQATT, CDR2 SNEGSKA (reference sequence). CDR3 DNA sequence: TGCAGTGCTAGAGACCCCGGGACTAGCGGGGGAAGTGAGCAGTTCTTC. It codes for CSARDPGTSGGSEQFF.

In this sample, this clonotype turned up a few times. V is TRBV19 and J is TRBJ2-2, with D perhaps TRBD1 or TRBD2 (5 bases each). CDR1 and CDR2 (germline): LNHDA, SQIVND (reference sequence). V dropped 5 bases and J dropped 1 base, with 14 bases sitting between them. This CDR3 region has 16 residues. This chain's CDR3 is CASSPRGRVNTGELFF. The CDR3 DNA sequence: TGTGCCAGTAGTCCCCGGGGCCGGGTGAACACCGGGGAGCTGTTTTTT.

This clonotype was picked up many times. The rearrangement joins TRBV5-4 to TRBJ2-7; TRBD1 might be the D (6 bases). Trimming removed 4 bases from V and 2 bases from J, with 16 bases in between. The CDR3 loop spans 15 amino acids. Germline CDR1 and CDR2: SGHNT and YYREEE (reference sequence). CDR3 nucleotides: TGTGCCAGCAGCCTGGGACGGGACACCCCCTACGAGCAGTACTTC. Translating gives CASSLGRDTPYEQYF.

The chain employs TRBV11-2 and TRBJ1-2; D is perhaps TRBD1 (5 bases). This CDR3 has 13 amino acids. V lost 7 bases to trimming and J lost 6 bases, with 15 bases between them. Germline assignment: CDR1 SGHAT and CDR2 FQNNGV. CDR3 sequence (DNA): TGTGCCAGCACCCAGGGTAATCCCAATGGCTACACCTTC. As protein: CASTQGNPNGYTF. The variable domain in full, with the rest retrieved from reference TRBV11-2 and TRBJ1-2, is EAGVAQSPRYKIIEKRQSVAFWCNPISGHATLYWYQQILGQGPKLLIQFQNNGVVDDSQLPKDRFSAERLKGVDSTLKIQPAKLEDSAVYLCASTQGNPNGYTFGSGTRLTVV.

This clonotype was seen just once. It may be a read error: a sequence one base away is much more abundant. The CDR3 reads CASSQAEAVSGNTIYF. The CDR3 region has the DNA TGCGCCAGCAGCCAAGCGGAAGCAGTGTCGGGAAACACCATATATTTT. The chain recombines TRBV4-1 with TRBJ1-3; no firm D call. Germline-derived CDR1 and CDR2 are MGHRA and YSYEKL. The CDR3 length is 16 residues. V lost 1 base to trimming and J lost 4 bases, with 14 bases between them.

This clonotype was seen a few times. V usage is TRBV5-1 and J usage is TRBJ2-7; 7 nucleotides agree with TRBD1. CDR3 length: 19 amino acids. The V gene's germline CDR1 is SGHRS and CDR2 YFSETQ. The V and J ends lost 4 bases and 0 bases, in that order; junction bases with no gene match: 19. For the CDR3, the DNA is TGCGCCAGCAGCACCCCCGGGACAGACATAGAATTAAGCTCCTACGAGCAGTACTTC. Protein product: CASSTPGTDIELSSYEQYF.

In this sample, this clonotype turned up a few times. The chain uses TRBV4-1 and TRBJ2-7; D may be TRBD1 or TRBD2 (5 bases each). This CDR3 has 14 amino acids. The germline V gene has CDR1 MGHRA and CDR2 YSYEKL. V lost 1 base to trimming and J lost 4 bases, with 11 bases between them. The CDR3 sequence is CASSQVIEGYEQYF. CDR3 sequence (DNA): TGCGCCAGCAGCCAAGTCATCGAGGGGTACGAGCAGTACTTC.

This clonotype was observed a few times. The V gene is TRBV9, the J gene TRBJ2-5; D is uncertain. Germline CDR1 reads SGDLS; CDR2 reads YYNGEE. The germline V and J ends were trimmed by 0 bases and 7 bases, with 4 bases remaining between them. The CDR3 spans 11 residues. The CDR3 DNA reads as TGTGCCAGCAGCGTAGAAGGGACCCAGTACTTC. Its translation: CASSVEGTQYF.

This clonotype turned up a few times. The chain uses TRBV4-2 and TRBJ2-7; 8 bases align to TRBD1. The V segment lost 1 base and the J segment 4 bases; nucleotides outside the gene matches: 9. CDR1 LGHNA and CDR2 YNFKEQ come from the germline V gene. The CDR3 loop spans 16 amino acids. The CDR3 here is CASSQAEQGAMYEQYF. Here the CDR3 DNA reads TGTGCCAGCAGCCAAGCCGAGCAGGGGGCAATGTACGAGCAGTACTTC.

This clonotype was seen a few times. J is TRBJ2-3 and V is TRBV6-9; perhaps TRBD1 as D (7 bases). Trimming left V 9 bases short and J 1 base short, with 11 bases between. Germline CDR1 reads MNHGY; CDR2 reads SVAAGI. The CDR3 length is 13 residues. In DNA form, the CDR3 reads TGTGCCAGAGGGGGCGGGGGCACAGATACGCAGTATTTT. Amino acid sequence: CARGGGGTDTQYF.

The rearrangement uses TRBV7-9 and TRBJ1-1, with 12 nucleotides matching TRBD1. The CDR3 is 16 amino acids. Germline values: CDR1 SEHNR, CDR2 FQNEAQ (reference sequence). J gave up 2 bases and V 4 bases, and 5 bases lay outside the gene matches. The CDR3, as DNA: TGTGCCAGCAGCTCCCGGGACAGGGGGCTTAACACTGAAGCTTTCTTT. Its protein is CASSSRDRGLNTEAFF.

This clonotype was counted between two and nine times. The chain is built from TRBV30 and TRBJ2-3; the D call may be TRBD1 or TRBD2 (5 bases each). This CDR3 is 14 amino acids long. Trimming pared 3 bases from V and 5 bases from J, leaving 15 bases between. From germline, CDR1 is GTSNPN and CDR2 SVGIG (reference sequence). CDR3 coding DNA: TGTGCCTGGAGCAGGGCAGGGAGTGTAGATACGCAGTATTTT. Translating it yields CAWSRAGSVDTQYF. Looking up the rest from reference TRBV30 and TRBJ2-3 gives the full variable domain: SQTIHQWPATLVQPVGSPLSLECTVEGTSNPNLYWYRQAAGRGLQLLFYSVGIGQISSEVPQNLSASRPQDRQFILSSKKLLLSDSGFYLCAWSRAGSVDTQYFGPGTRLTVL.

This clonotype was observed a few times. V is TRBV3-1 and J is TRBJ2-7, with D maybe TRBD2 (5 bases). With 2 bases removed from V and 2 bases from J, the gap between germline ends came to 13 bases. In germline, CDR1 is LGHDT, CDR2 YNNKEL (reference sequence). The CDR3 consists of 15 residues. The CDR3 sequence: CASSQRGGHPYEQYF. The CDR3 coding sequence is TGTGCCAGCAGCCAACGAGGAGGCCACCCCTACGAGCAGTACTTC.

This rearrangement joins TRBV20-1 to TRBJ1-4, with D maybe TRBD1 (6 bases). V was trimmed by 4 bases and J by 8 bases, leaving 11 bases between them. The CDR3 contains 12 residues. From germline, CDR1 is DFQATT and CDR2 SNEGSKA (reference sequence). CDR3 amino acids: CSATAGEEKLFF. The CDR3, as DNA: TGCAGTGCTACCGCAGGGGAGGAAAAACTGTTTTTT.